This TCR beta chain was profiled in a study of cytomegalovirus exposure and HLA in healthy donors (dated by TCRdb to the late 2010s). Concerning the study at large: An earlier analysis of 587 of the donors reported roughly 300 Gb of sequence data and some 110 million unique TCR beta sequences obtained from about 170 million T cells. Because of strong linkage in the cohort, roughly five DR-DQ haplotypes were treated as single units for association and clustering. Among several hundred genotyped donors of the cohort, an average of roughly 230,000 unique TCR beta nucleotide sequences was sequenced per donor, of which approximately 18% were non-productive. A later analysis re-analyzed previously published TCR beta repertoires from several hundred donors and added high-resolution HLA genotyping to study TCR occurrence patterns. An early release that covered several hundred HLA-typed donors contained about 300 gigabases of sequencing data and some 87 million unique TCR sequences. In an earlier analysis of over 550 of the donors, high-throughput TCR beta sequencing was used to judge whether each TCR beta V gene segment behaved as functional or pseudogenic. The number of donors typed differed by locus, with 629-630 for A, B, C, DRB1 and DQB1, around 500 for DQA1, about 610 for DPA1, and around 430 for DPB1. Of the roughly 400 genotyped donors, about 80% fell in the genetic ancestry cluster associated with self-reported Caucasian donors. The study aimed to test whether signatures of past pathogen exposure could be identified by cataloging public T cell receptors. In addition to the first cohort of 666 subjects, a separate validation cohort of 120 different subjects was used. Class I and class II HLA loci were covered by the typing at four-digit resolution. A later genetic analysis took genome-wide SNP genotypes for about 55% of the roughly 700 donors and used that subset as a discovery cohort. To predict cytomegalovirus infection status, the study brought together high-throughput TCR immunosequencing, statistical association of individual TCRs with disease status, and machine learning. All discovery cohort repertoires had been generated using a single sequencing platform. Alongside the repertoire data, information on donor age, sex, ethnicity and CMV serostatus was compiled. In the later analysis, no new phenotypic data were used to find candidate immune exposures; instead, reliance was placed on TCR beta sequences and their occurrence across donors. The T cell repertoires of around 730 subjects were profiled by immunosequencing and related to cytomegalovirus serostatus. Study-level results and caveats: In a later analysis, about 17,000 TCR beta sequences were associated with specific HLA alleles at a false discovery rate of 0.05. In an earlier analysis of some 550 of the donors, most TCR beta V segments were observed in productive rearrangements about 90% or about 30% of the time, broadly matching IMGT annotations. Immune exposure information for the cohort was limited to CMV serostatus. According to a later analysis, TCR association rates differed among HLA loci, with DRB1 alleles showing the most associated TCRs and HLA-C alleles showing the fewest. The study listed approximately 150 TCR beta chains as associated with cytomegalovirus. V-gene and J-gene trimming of TCR beta chains was associated with a missense DCLRE1C variant in a later genetic analysis, and the association was replicated in an independent cohort. HLA typing was unavailable for some donors at each locus, so association tests used only the typed subset. A further reported finding was that TCR beta sequences accurately predicted the HLA-A and HLA-B alleles for most subjects in the first cohort. Only TCR beta chains were sequenced in this cohort, and the absence of alpha or paired-chain data limited detectable features. In vitro tests confirmed that a few of the cytomegalovirus-associated TCR beta chains recognize cytomegalovirus antigens. According to a later analysis, parvovirus B19, influenza, CMV and Epstein-Barr virus appeared linked to several top co-occurrence clusters. Because counts were too low, about 18 rarely observed V segments, including chromosome 9 orphons, were excluded from the earlier analysis of fewer than 650 of the donors. According to a later analysis, most CMV-associated TCR beta chains appeared to be HLA-restricted, and the HLA associations seemed to be driven largely by CMV exposure. When HLA alleles, especially DR and DQ, strongly co-occurred, TCR associations were difficult to assign to individual alleles. Sequencing depth was assumed to be roughly uniform across donors in the presence/absence analyses, though that assumption may not hold. Some IMGT-functional V segments, including TRBV6-2 and TRBV6-3, could not be told apart with the 87-base-pair reads, so those segments were excluded. The sequencing pipeline was judged likely to have produced a cluster of highly shared sequence variants as a technical artifact. Most TCR sequences were seen in very few donors, while some public TCRs were found in many individuals. Linkage disequilibrium might explain the correlated functional status among segregating V segments, but an unknown experimental factor could not be ruled out. The classifier was reported to diagnose cytomegalovirus status with high specificity and sensitivity in both the original cohort and the validation cohort. In a later genetic analysis, fewer N-insertions in productive TCRs were reported among donors in an Asian-associated ancestry cluster than the roughly 640-donor mean. Compared with equally common non-associated chains, HLA-associated TCR beta chains in a later analysis were more clonally expanded and had lower generation probabilities. The authors suggested that the approach could potentially be generalized to other disease states and immunological phenotypes.

In the case of this clone: Which antigen it targets is not known. The record has no base qualities; no much larger clone is one base away.

The cohort was made up of several hundred healthy bone marrow donors. At the time of sampling, every cohort member was nominally healthy, though immune exposures that went unrecorded were likely present. The donor tested CMV seropositive and was one of the 289 seropositive cohort members. Every donor gave a peripheral blood sample, and the peripheral blood mononuclear cells from that sample were used for TCR beta sequencing. The Qiagen DNeasy Blood Extraction Kit was used to extract genomic DNA from the blood cell samples. The method was the immunoSEQ multiplex PCR assay. A mixture of 60 forward primers for TCR Vbeta segments and 13 reverse primers for TCR Jbeta segments was used in the multiplex PCR. A multiplex PCR assay on genomic DNA amplified the CDR3 region of rearranged TCR beta genes. The Illumina HiSeq System was used to sequence the amplified TCR beta libraries as 87-base-pair reads. The original pipeline was this. In a later analysis, 77 million or so unique TCR beta chains were counted across the roughly 670 repertoires, and around 11 million of these chains were shared by at least two donors. To remove PCR and sequencing errors, raw reads were error-corrected and collapsed into unique sequences using a nearest-neighbor algorithm that merged closely related sequences. Alignment of CDR3 sequences to IMGT reference sequences was used to assign V, D and J gene segments. For a sequence to be retained, a match of at least six nucleotides to both a V gene segment and a J gene segment was required. Rearrangements were classified as productive when the CDR3 lacked stop codons and remained in frame with V and J, and all other rearrangements were classified as non-productive. CDR3 was defined according to IMGT convention as the region running from the second conserved V-encoded cysteine to the conserved J-encoded phenylalanine. The earlier analysis of around 640 of the donors excluded sequences that lacked an unambiguous match to a single V gene segment. An earlier analysis of several hundred of the donors called V segments functional above 56.7% productive rearrangements and segregating when the between-donor standard deviation exceeded 5%. To diagnose cytomegalovirus status from the catalog of TCR beta chain sequences, a statistical classification framework was built. A later analysis assigned V and J genes by comparing TCR nucleotide sequences with IMGT/GENE-DB human TR gene sequences. The TCRdist pipeline was used in a later analysis to assign CDR3 sequences and most-parsimonious VDJ recombination scenarios. In a later analysis, each TCR beta chain was defined by its CDR3 amino acid sequence together with its V-gene family, and reads lacking a unique V-gene family were excluded. In a later analysis, a few hundred highly shared, low-generation-probability nucleotide sequences were removed to address suspected cross-contamination and a sequencing artifact. A later analysis calculated a clonal expansion index for each public chain from normalized within-repertoire ranks of inferred template counts. A later analysis computed generation probabilities with a VDJ recombination model fitted to out-of-frame rearrangements, and checked the results against IGoR. In a later analysis, hypergeometric tests were used to score TCR-TCR, TCR-HLA and TCR-CMV co-occurrence, with a repertoire-size bias correction applied to TCR pairs. False discovery rates were estimated in a later analysis by permuting HLA or CMV assignments 20 times. In a later analysis, co-occurring TCRs were grouped using DBSCAN, with TCRdist sequence similarity added in when clustering inside HLA-allele-positive subsets. Repertoires with fewer than 30,000 or more than 120,000 public chains, plus five repertoires with anomalous nucleotide sharing, were excluded from co-occurrence clustering. Here the immuneACCESS table is served through TCRdb, limited to in-frame sequences with V and J called. Missing clones are a known gap in these copies; in checked studies unresolved V genes cover under half, and the rest lacks a known reason. V, J and clone size derive from that table, while D and trimming were established from the DNA sequence. In all, the sample holds about 180,000 clones, and 80% to 90% of those were seen once. The top ten hold under 1.5% of the sample.

The CDR3 covers 13 residues, taking in both the cysteine and the phenylalanine. Solely the CDR3 DNA is kept, with 39 bases framed from the first base. CDR1 SNHLY and CDR2 FYNNEI are derived from the germline V gene. V is pared back by 9 bases and J by 2 bases, with 13 bases lying between the germline termini. What was sequenced was PBMCs. This TCR was recovered from a girl between 2 and 10 years old in good health and CMV-seropositive. The chain joins TRBV2 to TRBJ1-1; TRBD1 is perhaps the D gene, given 6 matching bases. In nucleotide form, the sequence is TGTGCCAGTATCCGGGACACAAACACTGAAGCTTTCTTT. Its translation is CASIRDTNTEAFF.